Listed here are 17 T cell receptor beta chains from one sample, sequenced in a study of a mutant IDH1 vaccine in newly diagnosed glioma. Indicated time point: week 47, end of study. Alongside topical imiquimod, each dose of vaccine comprised 300 ug of mutant IDH1 20-mer peptide. TCRdb keeps only in-frame clones here, not all; method: immunoSEQ multiplex PCR. Of 30,000 to 35,000 clones listed, just under 90% were seen once; the top ten hold more than 10%. Their antigens are not known. Here the sequenced sample was PBMCs, taken from a glioma patient whose treatment included an IDH1 peptide vaccine. The receptors derive from a woman in her twenties or thirties with glioma.

The chain has TRBV5-1 and TRBJ1-2, with 7 bases identical to TRBD1. With 1 base clipped from V and 2 bases from J, the junction kept 5 bases outside the gene matches. The CDR3 has 15 amino acids. CDR1 is SGHRS, CDR2 YFSETQ, per germline. As DNA, the CDR3 is TGCGCCAGCAGCTTGTCCGGGACAGAGAACTATGGCTACACCTTC. Protein: CASSLSGTENYGYTF.

This clone was recorded once. The V call is TRBV5-4, the J call TRBJ2-7; 12 positions agree with TRBD1. Germline trimming cut 5 bases from V and 4 bases from J; bases unmatched to any gene: 7. This CDR3 contains 15 residues. Germline V gene sequence: CDR1 SGHNT, CDR2 YYREEE (reference sequence). The CDR3 reads CASSYSGQGAYEQYF. CDR3 nucleotide sequence: TGTGCCAGCAGTTACTCGGGACAGGGGGCTTACGAGCAGTACTTC.

V and J are TRBV6-5 and TRBJ1-1, with D perhaps matching TRBD1 (6 bases). V lost 6 bases, J lost 5 bases, and 19 bases lay in between. This CDR3 comprises 15 residues. The V gene's germline CDR1 is MNHEY and CDR2 SVGAGI. DNA of the CDR3: TGTGCCAGCAGACCCTTGGACAGCCGGAGAACTGAAGCTTTCTTT. It yields the protein CASRPLDSRRTEAFF.

V and J are TRBV10-3 and TRBJ1-2, with 7 bases identical to TRBD1. Trimming at V came to 9 bases and at J to 8 bases, leaving 21 bases not matched to a gene. CDR3 length: 16 residues. Germline assignment: CDR1 ENHRY and CDR2 SYGVKD. This chain's CDR3 is CAMTEGGPDRAGGYTF. In DNA, the CDR3 is TGTGCCATGACCGAGGGGGGACCCGACAGGGCGGGCGGCTACACCTTC.

The chain employs TRBV5-1 and TRBJ1-1, with no clear D. The germline gives CDR1 SGHRS, CDR2 YFSETQ. V lost 3 bases and J lost 4, with 7 bases in between. This CDR3 has 12 residues. CDR3 DNA sequence: TGCGCCAGCAGCTCGGACTTCACTGAAGCTTTCTTT. It yields the protein CASSSDFTEAFF.

CDR3 residues: CASSQEPRTRGGYTF. The CDR3 DNA reads as TGCGCCAGCAGCCAAGAACCCCGGACCCGCGGGGGCTACACCTTC. This chain joins TRBV4-3 and TRBJ1-2; D is unresolved. V was shortened by 0 bases and J by 8 bases, with 16 bases between the two germline ends. The CDR3 covers 15 residues. Germline lookup yields CDR1 LGHNA and CDR2 YSLEER.

The chain employs TRBV6-5 and TRBJ1-1; D not certain. Per germline, CDR1 MNHEY and CDR2 SVGAGI. The CDR3 has 11 residues. V was clipped by 6 bases and J by 7 bases, with 9 bases between them. The CDR3 DNA follows: TGTGCCAGCAGGGAATTGGGTGAAGCTTTCTTT. Residues: CASRELGEAFF.

The chain employs TRBV19 and TRBJ1-3, with D maybe TRBD1 (6 bases). CDR3 length: 16 residues. Trimming removed 7 bases from V and 1 base from J, with 17 bases in between. CDR1 LNHDA and CDR2 SQIVND come from the germline V gene (reference sequence). CDR3 nucleotides: TGTGCCAGTAACCCCGCCTCTACAGGGTCTGGAAACACCATATATTTT. Its protein product is CASNPASTGSGNTIYF.

The rearrangement links TRBV7-2 to TRBJ2-3; TRBD2 aligns across 8 bases. The CDR3 contains 17 residues. V lost 5 bases and J lost 4; bases outside the gene matches: 14. Germline loops: CDR1 SGHTA, CDR2 FQGNSA. The CDR3 here is CASSRRGDKAGADTQYF. Here the CDR3 DNA reads TGTGCCAGCAGCCGGCGGGGCGATAAAGCGGGGGCAGATACGCAGTATTTT.

The chain combines TRBV25-1 with TRBJ1-1, with D possibly being TRBD1 (5 bases). Trimming shortened V by 3 bases and J by 9 bases, and 14 bases separated the two germline ends. The germline V gene has CDR1 MGHDK and CDR2 SYGVNS. This CDR3 is 13 amino acids long. The CDR3: CASSEGETSKAFF. The CDR3 nucleotides are TGTGCCAGCAGTGAGGGGGAAACCTCTAAAGCTTTCTTT.

V gene TRBV4-1 combines with J gene TRBJ2-7; possibly TRBD1 for D (7 bases). The CDR3 extends over 16 amino acids. V was trimmed by 1 base and J by 5 bases, leaving 18 bases between them. The germline V gene encodes CDR1 MGHRA and CDR2 YSYEKL. CDR3 sequence (DNA): TGCGCCAGCAGCCAAGTGTTGGGCAGGGGGGCGGACGAGCAGTACTTC. Encoded protein: CASSQVLGRGADEQYF.

The V and J genes are TRBV5-4 and TRBJ1-2; the D gene is possibly TRBD1 (5 bases). V lost 4 bases and J 6 bases, leaving 19 bases between the germline ends. The CDR3 sequence is 15 residues long. In germline, CDR1 is SGHNT, CDR2 YYREEE (reference sequence). The CDR3 sequence is CASSPPKWGANGYTF. The CDR3 DNA reads TGTGCCAGCAGCCCGCCCAAGTGGGGCGCAAATGGCTACACCTTC.

The gene calls are TRBV5-6 and TRBJ1-1; D uncertain. V was cut by 1 base and J by 5 bases, with 9 bases left in between. Germline V gives CDR1 SGHDT, CDR2 YYEEEE. The CDR3 runs 13 residues. Written as DNA, the CDR3 is TGTGCCAGCAGCTTGTGGGAGGATACTGAAGCTTTCTTT. Its protein is CASSLWEDTEAFF.

The V call is TRBV10-3, the J call TRBJ1-1; a possible D gene is TRBD1 (6 bases). Trimming left V 11 bases short and J 1 base short, with 14 bases between. The CDR3 runs to 13 residues. Germline loops: CDR1 ENHRY, CDR2 SYGVKD. The CDR3 DNA reads TGTGCCTGTATGGGGACACCGAACACTGAAGCTTTCTTT. Its protein product is CACMGTPNTEAFF.

The CDR3 nucleotides are TGCGCCAGCAGCTTGAGCAAGGGTGGCGGGGCCAACGTCCTGACTTTC. Encoded protein: CASSLSKGGGANVLTF. The rearrangement uses TRBV5-1 and TRBJ2-6; D is uncertain. The V gene lost 1 base and the J gene lost 4 bases, with 12 bases spanning the gap. The CDR3 extends over 16 amino acids. Germline CDR1 and CDR2: SGHRS and YFSETQ. Based on the CDR3 plus reference TRBV5-1 and TRBJ2-6, the full variable domain is KAGVTQTPRYLIKTRGQQVTLSCSPISGHRSVSWYQQTPGQGLQFLFEYFSETQRNKGNFPGRFSGRQFSNSRSEMNVSTLELGDSALYLCASSLSKGGGANVLTFGAGSRLTVL.

The chain carries TRBV29-1 and TRBJ2-1; 8 bases are a match to TRBD1. The CDR3 contains 15 residues. Germline V gives CDR1 SQVTM, CDR2 ANQGSEA. J lost 7 bases, V lost 4 bases, and 12 bases had no gene match. The CDR3: CSVASLDRARNEQFF. The CDR3 DNA is TGCAGCGTTGCTTCCCTGGACAGGGCGAGGAATGAGCAGTTCTTC.

The chain has TRBV4-2 and TRBJ1-1, with D possibly being TRBD1 (6 bases). The CDR3 extends over 15 amino acids. In germline, CDR1 is LGHNA, CDR2 YNFKEQ. V was shortened by 0 bases and J by 4 bases, with 12 bases between the two germline ends. Here the CDR3 DNA reads TGTGCCAGCAGCCAAGAAGGGGGGGCGCCCACTGAAGCTTTCTTT. Protein sequence: CASSQEGGAPTEAFF.